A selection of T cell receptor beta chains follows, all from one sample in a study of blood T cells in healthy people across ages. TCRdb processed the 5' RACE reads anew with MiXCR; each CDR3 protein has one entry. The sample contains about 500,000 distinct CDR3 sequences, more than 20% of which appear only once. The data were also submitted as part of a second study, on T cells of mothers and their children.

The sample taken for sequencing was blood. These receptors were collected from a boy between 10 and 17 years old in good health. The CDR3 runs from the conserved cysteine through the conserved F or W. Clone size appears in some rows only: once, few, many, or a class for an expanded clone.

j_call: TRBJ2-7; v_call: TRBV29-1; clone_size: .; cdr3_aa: CSAGTSGLEQYF
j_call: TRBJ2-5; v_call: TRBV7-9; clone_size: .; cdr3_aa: CASSGVGETQYF
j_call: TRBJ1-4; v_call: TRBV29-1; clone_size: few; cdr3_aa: CSVATGPNEKLFF
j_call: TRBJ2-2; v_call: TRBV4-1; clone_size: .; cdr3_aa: CASSQVTENTGELFF
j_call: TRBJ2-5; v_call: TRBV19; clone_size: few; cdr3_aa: CASSSHLLAGKETQYF
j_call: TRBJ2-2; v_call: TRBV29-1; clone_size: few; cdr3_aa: CSVERTSGSSTGELFF
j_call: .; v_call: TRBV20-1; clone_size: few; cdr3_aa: CSARDRGRGLYNEQFF
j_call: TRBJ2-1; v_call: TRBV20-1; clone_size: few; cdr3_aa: CSARGLNYNEQFF
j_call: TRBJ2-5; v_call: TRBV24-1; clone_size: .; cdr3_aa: CATSDFQETQYF
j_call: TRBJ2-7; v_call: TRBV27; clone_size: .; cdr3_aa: CASSLGGASEQYF
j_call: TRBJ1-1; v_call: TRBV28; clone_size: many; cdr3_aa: CASSSSPWGNTEAFF
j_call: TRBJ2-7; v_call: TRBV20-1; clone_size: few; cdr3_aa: CSASKTGGYEQYF
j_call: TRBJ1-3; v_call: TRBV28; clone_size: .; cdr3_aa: CASSFALTGSGNTIYF
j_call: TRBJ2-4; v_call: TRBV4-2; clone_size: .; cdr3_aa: CASSQAGTGIGNIQYF
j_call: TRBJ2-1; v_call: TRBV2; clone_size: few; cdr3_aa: CASSTTTSERNNEQFF
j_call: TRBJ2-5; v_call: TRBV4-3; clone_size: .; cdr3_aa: CASSQDGKTQYF
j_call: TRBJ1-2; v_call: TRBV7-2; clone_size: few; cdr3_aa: CASSIGGLANYGYTF
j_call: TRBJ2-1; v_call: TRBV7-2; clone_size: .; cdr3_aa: CASSLGFAGGVLDNEQFF
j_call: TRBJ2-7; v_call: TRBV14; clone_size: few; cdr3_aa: CASSQGSLGEQYF
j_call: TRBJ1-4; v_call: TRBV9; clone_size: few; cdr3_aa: CASSVGPDNEKLFF
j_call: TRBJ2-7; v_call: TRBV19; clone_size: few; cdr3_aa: CASSFGQGATYEQYF
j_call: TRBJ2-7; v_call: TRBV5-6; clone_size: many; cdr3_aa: CASSLGGTGNYEQYF
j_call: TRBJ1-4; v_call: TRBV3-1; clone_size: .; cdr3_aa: CASSHADRGTNEKLFF
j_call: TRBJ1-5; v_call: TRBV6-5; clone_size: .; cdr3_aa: CASSPGTARQPQHF